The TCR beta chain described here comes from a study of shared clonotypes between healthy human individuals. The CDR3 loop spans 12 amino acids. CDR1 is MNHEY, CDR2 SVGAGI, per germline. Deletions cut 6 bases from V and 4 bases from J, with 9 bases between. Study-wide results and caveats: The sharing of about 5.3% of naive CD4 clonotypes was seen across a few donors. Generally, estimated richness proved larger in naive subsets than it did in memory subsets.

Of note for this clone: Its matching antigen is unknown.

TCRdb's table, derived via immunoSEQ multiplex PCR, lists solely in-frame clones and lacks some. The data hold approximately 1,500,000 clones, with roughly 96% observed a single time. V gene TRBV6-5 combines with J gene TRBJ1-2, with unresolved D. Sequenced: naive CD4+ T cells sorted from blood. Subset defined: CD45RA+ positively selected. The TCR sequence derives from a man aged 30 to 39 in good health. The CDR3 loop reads CASSPWGYGYTF. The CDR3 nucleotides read TGTGCCAGCAGCCCTTGGGGCTATGGCTACACCTTC.